The entry that follows covers one T cell receptor (beta chain) sequence. Its antigen is undetermined. The CDR3 has 16 amino acids. Germline V gene sequence: CDR1 MDHEN, CDR2 SYDVKM. Trimming took 2 bases from V and 0 from J, leaving 13 bases between them. Before sequencing, viral peptide pools were used by the ViraFEST assay to expand antigen-specific CD4+ T cells. Cultured cells yielded isolated CD4+ T cells after roughly 11 days. Two-dose vaccination with either BNT162b2 or mRNA-1273 was given to the participants. Some clones are missing from TCRdb's copy, which holds only in-frame ones; the method was immunoSEQ multiplex PCR. This sample carries approximately 16,000 clones, 65% to 75% of them seen once, and the ten largest clones take 20% to 25%. This entry is derived from a study of vaccination effects on CD4 cells after COVID-19. Study observations and caveats: Cross-reaction with common cold coronaviruses was seen in only 1 of 255 vaccine-induced clones from healthy vaccinees. The study, lacking early post-infection timepoints, had few convalescent patients.

The chain is built from TRBV28 and TRBJ1-1; D ambiguous. The TCR originated in a human donor who received a COVID-19 vaccine. Here the sequenced sample was CD4+ T cells from PBMCs cultured with HCoV-NL63 spike peptides, taken after COVID-19 vaccination. The CDR3 reads CASSLIRKEMNTEAFF. The CDR3 DNA sequence: TGTGCCAGCAGTTTAATCAGAAAGGAAATGAACACTGAAGCTTTCTTT.